One sample yielded the 4 T cell receptor beta chains listed below, sequenced in a study of cytomegalovirus exposure and HLA in healthy donors (dated by TCRdb to about 2017). Library preparation used the immunoSEQ multiplex PCR assay. A mixture of 60 forward primers for TCR Vbeta segments and 13 reverse primers for TCR Jbeta segments was used in the multiplex PCR. Held by TCRdb, this immuneACCESS table contains in-frame sequences only and omits some clones. Under half of the omission traces to an unresolved V gene where checked; the cause of the rest is unknown. This sample's table lists about 42,000 clones. The ten largest clones add up to approximately 1.3% of the sample. Sequencing used PBMCs. The receptors originated from a man aged 30-40 years in good health and CMV-seronegative.

V gene TRBV30 combines with J gene TRBJ2-5; 12 positions match TRBD2. The V gene's germline CDR1 is GTSNPN and CDR2 SVGIG (reference sequence). With V trimmed by 3 bases and J by 4 bases, 0 bases remained unmatched. CDR3 length equals 13 residues. CDR3 region: CAWRGLAGETQYF. CDR3 DNA: TGTGCCTGGAGGGGACTAGCGGGAGAGACCCAGTACTTC.

The rearrangement uses TRBV18 and TRBJ2-1, with D tentatively TRBD2 (5 bases). The CDR3 contains 13 residues. V was pared by 0 bases and J by 9 bases, with 9 bases between. Germline CDR1 KGHSH, CDR2 LQKENI. The CDR3 here is CASSPPGGGEQFF. The CDR3 DNA reads TGTGCCAGCTCACCACCCGGAGGAGGTGAGCAGTTCTTC.

The chain recombines TRBV4-2 with TRBJ2-5; D may be TRBD1 (6 bases). Trimming took off 1 base at V and 7 bases at J, with 10 bases between the two ends. The CDR3 runs 13 residues. Germline V lookup: CDR1 LGHNA, CDR2 YNFKEQ. This CDR3 is CASSQADSGTQYF. The CDR3 DNA is TGTGCCAGCAGCCAAGCGGACAGTGGGACCCAGTACTTC.

The chain carries TRBV29-1 and TRBJ1-2, with D maybe TRBD1 (6 bases). This CDR3 is 12 amino acids long. The germline V gene encodes CDR1 SQVTM and CDR2 ANQGSEA. V was shortened by 4 bases and J by 3 bases, with 9 bases between the two germline ends. The CDR3, as DNA: TGCAGCGTTGGACAGGACGACTATGGCTACACCTTC. It specifies CSVGQDDYGYTF.